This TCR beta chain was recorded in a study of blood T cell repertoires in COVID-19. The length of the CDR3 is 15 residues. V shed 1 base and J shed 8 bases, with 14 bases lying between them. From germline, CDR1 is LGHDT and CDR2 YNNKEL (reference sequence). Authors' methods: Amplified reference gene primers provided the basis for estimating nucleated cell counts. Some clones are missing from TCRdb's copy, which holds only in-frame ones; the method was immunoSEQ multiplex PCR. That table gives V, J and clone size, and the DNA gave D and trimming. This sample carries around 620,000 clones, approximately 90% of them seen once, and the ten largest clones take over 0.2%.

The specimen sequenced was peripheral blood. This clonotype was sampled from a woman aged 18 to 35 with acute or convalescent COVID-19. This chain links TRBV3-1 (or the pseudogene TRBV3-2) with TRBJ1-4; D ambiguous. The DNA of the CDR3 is TGTGCCAGCAGCCAAGGAGGGATACCGGGGGAAAAACTGTTTTTT. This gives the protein CASSQGGIPGEKLFF.